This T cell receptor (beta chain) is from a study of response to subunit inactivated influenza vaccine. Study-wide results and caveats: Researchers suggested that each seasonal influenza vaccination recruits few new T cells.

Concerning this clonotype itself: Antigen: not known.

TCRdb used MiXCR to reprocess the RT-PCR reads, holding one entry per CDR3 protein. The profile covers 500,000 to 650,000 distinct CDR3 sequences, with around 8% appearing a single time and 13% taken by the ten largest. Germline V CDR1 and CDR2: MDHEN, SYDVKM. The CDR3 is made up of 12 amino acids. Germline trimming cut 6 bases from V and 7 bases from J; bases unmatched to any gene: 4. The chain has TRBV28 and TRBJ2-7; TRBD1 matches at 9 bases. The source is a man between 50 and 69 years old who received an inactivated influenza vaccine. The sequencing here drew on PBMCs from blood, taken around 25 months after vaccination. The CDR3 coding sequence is TGTGCCAGCAGACCGACAGGGGGGGAGCAGTACTTC. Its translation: CASRPTGGEQYF.